This paragraph covers one T cell receptor beta chain sequence. The antigen is undetermined. This sample stems from a study of cytomegalovirus exposure and HLA in healthy donors. Findings and limits, study-wide: The study flagged about 160 TCR beta chains as cytomegalovirus-associated.

Looked up from germline, CDR1 is KGHSH and CDR2 is LQKENI. There are 15 residues in the CDR3. Trimming took off 3 bases at V and 0 bases at J, with 8 bases between the two ends. It was with 60 Vbeta and 13 Jbeta primers that the PCR ran. Sequenced by immunoSEQ multiplex PCR; TCRdb stores in-frame clones only, minus some. This sample carries roughly 120,000 clones, 65% to 85% of them seen once, and the ten largest clones take approximately 0.24%. The chain joins TRBV18 to TRBJ2-2; D not certain. The sample was PBMCs. The TCR originated in a man aged 45-65 years in good health and CMV-seronegative. The chain's CDR3 is CASSPRSTNTGELFF. The CDR3 DNA reads as TGTGCCAGCTCACCCCGCAGTACGAACACCGGGGAGCTGTTTTTT.